The rows below give T cell receptor beta chains drawn from one sample of a study of PD-1 blockade in classical Hodgkin lymphoma. Measured with immunoSEQ multiplex PCR; TCRdb has only the in-frame clones, and not every one. In the table there are about 17,000 clones, around 90% of which are singletons. Material for sequencing was peripheral blood mononuclear cells (PBMCs). These TCRs come from a human donor with classical Hodgkin lymphoma. Both conserved end residues are part of each CDR3. Fields, in order: J gene, clone size, D gene, V gene, CDR3 protein, CDR3 DNA. A D gene is named only where the DNA matches it firmly. Clone size is shown for a subset of rows, as once, few, many or a class of expanded clone.

>TRBJ1-2|.|.|TRBV9
CASSVARDRGTGYTF
TGTGCCAGCAGCGTAGCCCGGGACCGGGGTACTGGCTACACCTTC
>TRBJ2-2|.|.|TRBV30
CAWSGFRTDTGELFF
TGTGCCTGGAGTGGATTTAGGACAGACACCGGGGAGCTGTTTTTT
>TRBJ1-3|.|.|TRBV5-5
CASSLGHVSGNTIYF
TGTGCCAGCAGCCTCGGACACGTCTCTGGAAACACCATATATTTT
>TRBJ1-2|few|TRBD1|TRBV30
CAWNLQGAQGYTF
TGTGCCTGGAATCTCCAGGGGGCTCAAGGCTACACCTTC
>TRBJ2-7|.|TRBD2|TRBV19
CASSGGRRTEQYF
TGTGCCAGTAGCGGCGGGAGGAGGACGGAGCAGTACTTC
>TRBJ2-7|.|.|TRBV28
CASSRGPLAASSYEQYF
TGTGCCAGCAGTCGGGGCCCGTTAGCGGCCAGCTCCTACGAGCAGTACTTC
>TRBJ1-5|.|.|TRBV19
CASSIQGNQLQHF
TGTGCCAGTAGTATCCAGGGCAATCAGCTCCAGCATTTT
>TRBJ1-2|.|.|TRBV4-3
CASSQAGAPWGYTF
TGCGCCAGCAGCCAAGCGGGCGCCCCCTGGGGCTACACCTTC
>TRBJ2-7|.|.|TRBV6-6
CASSDRNDFYEQYF
TGTGCCAGCAGTGACCGGAACGATTTCTACGAGCAGTACTTC
>TRBJ2-1|.|.|TRBV7-3
CASSFTQASYNEQFF
TGTGCCAGCAGCTTTACACAGGCGTCCTACAATGAGCAGTTCTTC
>TRBJ1-1|few|.|TRBV10-3
CAISGAGLNTEAFF
TGTGCCATCAGTGGAGCCGGACTCAACACTGAAGCTTTCTTT
>TRBJ1-2|once|.|TRBV19
CASKPPLGRTYGYTF
TGTGCCAGCAAGCCCCCCTTAGGCCGAACCTATGGCTACACCTTC
>TRBJ2-1|.|.|TRBV4-2
CASRETGVSTDEQFF
TGTGCCAGCAGAGAGACGGGGGTTAGCACCGATGAGCAGTTCTTC
>TRBJ2-3|.|TRBD2|TRBV27
CASSSQTSGIRTDTQYF
TGTGCCAGCAGTTCCCAGACTAGCGGGATACGCACAGATACGCAGTATTTT
>TRBJ2-7|.|TRBD2|TRBV18
CASSPGLADYEQYF
TGTGCCAGCTCACCGGGACTAGCGGACTACGAGCAGTACTTC
>TRBJ2-7|.|.|TRBV4-3
CASSQDLGLSYEQYF
TGCGCCAGCAGCCAAGATCTGGGACTCTCCTACGAGCAGTACTTC
>TRBJ1-1|.|.|TRBV28
CASSRGGGVTEAFF
TGTGCCAGCAGTAGGGGGGGAGGGGTTACTGAAGCTTTCTTT
>TRBJ2-1|.|TRBD1|TRBV7-2
CASSTDRATFNEQFF
TGTGCCAGCAGCACGGACAGGGCTACCTTCAATGAGCAGTTCTTC
>TRBJ2-1|few|TRBD1|TRBV27
CASESRTGGNEQFF
TGTGCCAGCGAGTCTCGGACAGGGGGGAATGAGCAGTTCTTC
>TRBJ1-6|.|.|TRBV11-2
CASSSRQFSSYNSPLHF
TGTGCCAGCAGCTCCAGACAGTTTAGCTCCTATAATTCACCCCTCCACTTT
>TRBJ2-7|.|TRBD1|TRBV5-6
CASSRGTGPFYEQYF
TGTGCCAGCAGTCGAGGGACAGGGCCGTTTTACGAGCAGTACTTC
>TRBJ2-1|.|TRBD2|TRBV7-9
CASRLADTSYNEQFF
TGTGCCAGCAGGCTAGCGGATACATCCTACAATGAGCAGTTCTTC
>TRBJ2-3|.|.|TRBV5-1
CASSLLGGDNTDTQYF
TGCGCCAGCAGCTTGTTGGGCGGAGACAACACAGATACGCAGTATTTT
>TRBJ2-1|.|TRBD2|TRBV6-1
CASPAASGTYNEQFF
TGTGCCAGCCCGGCAGCTAGCGGGACCTACAATGAGCAGTTCTTC
>TRBJ1-5|once|.|TRBV2
CASKGNSNQPQHF
TGTGCCAGCAAGGGGAATAGCAATCAGCCCCAGCATTTT
>TRBJ2-7|once|.|TRBV28
CASSLRYEQYF
TGTGCCAGCAGTTTAAGGTACGAGCAGTACTTC
>TRBJ2-7|.|TRBD2|TRBV7-2
CASSLVPAGGQQYF
TGTGCCAGCAGCTTAGTCCCAGCGGGAGGCCAGCAGTACTTC
>TRBJ1-2|.|TRBD1|TRBV6-1
CASSSRTGASRDYTF
TGTGCCAGCAGTTCTCGGACAGGGGCCTCCAGGGACTACACCTTC
>TRBJ2-7|.|TRBD1|TRBV28
CAIKRRGGIGYEQYF
TGTGCCATTAAACGAAGAGGGGGCATCGGCTACGAGCAGTACTTC
>TRBJ2-1|.|.|TRBV15
CATSRDRTLKQFF
TGTGCCACCAGCAGAGATCGGACCCTCAAGCAGTTCTTC
>TRBJ1-5|.|.|TRBV19
CASSIERYSNQPQHF
TGTGCCAGTAGTATAGAGAGGTATAGCAATCAGCCCCAGCATTTT
>TRBJ2-5|few|.|TRBV7-2
CASSLAGRGEVQYF
TGTGCCAGCAGCTTAGCGGGCAGGGGCGAAGTCCAGTACTTC
>TRBJ2-1|.|TRBD2|TRBV5-1
CASSLQEASGWNEQFF
TGCGCCAGCAGCCTCCAGGAAGCTAGCGGGTGGAATGAGCAGTTCTTC
>TRBJ2-1|.|.|TRBV10-3
CASRGSSMGEQFF
TGTGCCTCCCGGGGGTCTAGCATGGGTGAGCAGTTCTTC
>TRBJ1-1|.|TRBD1|TRBV11-1
CASSEGGRNTEAFF
TGTGCCAGCAGCGAAGGGGGCCGGAACACTGAAGCTTTCTTT
>TRBJ2-3|.|.|TRBV29-1
CSVAQITDTQYF
TGCAGCGTTGCGCAGATCACAGATACGCAGTATTTT
>TRBJ2-3|.|TRBD2|TRBV29-1
CSTPGLAGSTDTQYF
TGCAGCACCCCGGGACTAGCGGGTAGCACAGATACGCAGTATTTT
>TRBJ2-7|few|TRBD2|TRBV5-8
CASSFWTSGSNSYEQYF
TGTGCCAGCAGCTTCTGGACTAGCGGGAGTAACTCCTACGAGCAGTACTTC
>TRBJ1-2|.|.|TRBV7-2
CASSLVAQNYGYTF
TGTGCCAGCAGCTTAGTGGCACAGAACTATGGCTACACCTTC
>TRBJ2-2|.|.|TRBV6-5
CASRRTESGELFF
TGTGCCAGCAGGAGGACAGAGTCCGGGGAGCTGTTTTTT
>TRBJ1-2|.|TRBD1|TRBV7-2
CASSLRQGGYTF
TGTGCCAGCAGCTTAAGACAGGGAGGCTACACCTTC
>TRBJ2-1|.|.|TRBV19
CASSIGEGKKGEQFF
TGTGCCAGTAGTATAGGAGAAGGGAAGAAGGGTGAGCAGTTCTTC
>TRBJ1-2|.|.|TRBV28
CASSLTAGMAGYTF
TGTGCCAGCAGTTTAACGGCAGGGATGGCTGGCTACACCTTC
>TRBJ1-2|.|TRBD1|TRBV10-2
CASRIDRGYYGYTF
TGCGCCAGCAGGATAGACAGGGGTTACTATGGCTACACCTTC
>TRBJ1-5|few|.|TRBV4-1
CASSQEGGPGNQPQHF
TGCGCCAGCAGCCAAGAGGGCGGCCCGGGCAATCAGCCCCAGCATTTT
>TRBJ2-7|few|TRBD1|TRBV6-5
CASSRDFDRAYEQYF
TGTGCCAGCAGTCGGGATTTTGACAGGGCCTACGAGCAGTACTTC
>TRBJ2-1|.|TRBD2|TRBV4-3
CASSQDLAGEGNEQFF
TGCGCCAGCAGCCAAGACCTAGCGGGAGAGGGAAATGAGCAGTTCTTC
>TRBJ1-1|once|.|TRBV28
CATQDSYTEAFF
TGTGCCACCCAGGACTCTTACACTGAAGCTTTCTTT
>TRBJ2-1|.|TRBD1|TRBV28
CASSFETGSWNEQFF
TGTGCCAGCAGTTTTGAGACAGGGAGCTGGAATGAGCAGTTCTTC
>TRBJ2-1|.|.|TRBV7-2
CASSADKSSYNEQFF
TGTGCCAGCAGCGCCGACAAAAGCTCCTACAATGAGCAGTTCTTC
>TRBJ2-3|.|TRBD1|TRBV11-2
CASSPWTGVSADTQYF
TGTGCCAGCAGCCCTTGGACAGGGGTTAGCGCAGATACGCAGTATTTT
>TRBJ1-1|.|.|TRBV28
CASSLYFGGDTEAFF
TGTGCCAGCAGTTTATACTTCGGGGGGGACACTGAAGCTTTCTTT